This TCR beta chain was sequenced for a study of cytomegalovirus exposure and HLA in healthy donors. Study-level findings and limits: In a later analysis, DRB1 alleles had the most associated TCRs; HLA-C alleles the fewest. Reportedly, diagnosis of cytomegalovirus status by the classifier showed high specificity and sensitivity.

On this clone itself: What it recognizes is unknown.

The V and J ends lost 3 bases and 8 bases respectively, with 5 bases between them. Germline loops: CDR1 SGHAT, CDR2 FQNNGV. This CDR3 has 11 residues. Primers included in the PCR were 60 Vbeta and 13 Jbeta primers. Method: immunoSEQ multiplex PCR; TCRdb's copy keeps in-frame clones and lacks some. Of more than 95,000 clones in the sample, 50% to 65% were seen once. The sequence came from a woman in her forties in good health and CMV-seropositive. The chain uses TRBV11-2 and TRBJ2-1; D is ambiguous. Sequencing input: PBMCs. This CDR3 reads CASSFTHEQFF. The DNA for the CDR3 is TGTGCCAGCAGCTTTACTCATGAGCAGTTCTTC.